The 12 T cell receptor beta chains in this list originate from one sample, sequenced in a study of post-analysis software for immune sequencing data. Notes on the study in general: The study found TRBV5-6, TRBV5-1 and TRBV20-1 among 4 or 5 TRBV segments more frequent in patients than controls.

The TCR beta cDNA libraries carried unique molecular identifiers. Each CDR3 protein gets one entry after TCRdb re-called the PCR reads with MiXCR. Among roughly 700,000 distinct CDR3 sequences listed, approximately 30% were seen once. No antigen is known for these receptors. Sample: blood. Receptor source: a girl aged 5-17 years with multiple sclerosis.

This clonotype was observed a few times. The genes are TRBV7-2 and TRBJ2-5, with a weak D call TRBD1 (6 bases). Near its end, the DNA agrees better with TRBJ2-7, so the J call may be wrong. CDR1 SGHTA and CDR2 FQGNSA come from the germline V gene. The CDR3 loop spans 17 amino acids. The CDR3 loop is CASSSGITGKNPYEQYF. The DNA for the CDR3 is TGTGCCAGCAGCTCAGGAATTACAGGGAAAAACCCCTACGAGCAGTACTTC.

The count of this clonotype is one. The junction departs from germline at one end; a sequencing error may be responsible. The rearrangement uses TRBV7-2 and TRBJ2-5; 11 bases are shared with TRBD2. Germline CDR1 reads SGHTA; CDR2 reads FQGNSA. The CDR3 contains 15 residues. The CDR3 coding sequence is TGCGCCAGCAGCTTACAAGGGACTAGCGGTGAGACCCAGTACTTC. Protein: CASSLQGTSGETQYF.

CDR3 DNA sequence: TGCAGTGCTAGAGATTGGGACAGGGGTTCCTATTCACCCCTCCACTTT. This gives the protein CSARDWDRGSYSPLHF. The chain combines TRBV20-1 with TRBJ1-6; 10 nucleotides agree with TRBD1. Germline CDR1 and CDR2: DFQATT and SNEGSKA (reference sequence). The length of the CDR3 is 16 residues. J was trimmed by 8 bases and V by 0 bases; bases with no gene match: 7.

This clonotype was counted at least ten times. This chain uses TRBV20-1 with TRBJ2-7; perhaps TRBD1 as D (5 bases). Germline-derived CDR1 and CDR2 are DFQATT and SNEGSKA (reference sequence). With 3 bases removed from V and 0 bases from J, the gap between germline ends came to 15 bases. The CDR3 is 15 residues long. CDR3 in amino acids: CSASSQGSSSYEQYF. The DNA of the CDR3 is TGCAGTGCTAGTTCTCAGGGTTCAAGCTCCTACGAGCAGTACTTC.

This clonotype was picked up a small number of times. The chain recombines TRBV5-6 with TRBJ2-7; D is undetermined. The end of the DNA fits TRBJ2-5 better, so the J call may be wrong. The CDR3 runs 12 residues. Germline CDR1 is SGHDT and CDR2 is YYEEEE. CDR3 residues: CASSPSLGTQYF. The CDR3, as DNA: TGTGCCAGCAGCCCCAGCCTCGGGACCCAGTACTTC.

V and J are TRBV18 and TRBJ1-5; possibly TRBD1 for D (5 bases). The CDR3 covers 17 residues. V gave up 2 bases and J gave up 1 base, with 15 bases separating them. CDR1 KGHSH and CDR2 LQKENI come from the germline V gene. The CDR3 nucleotides read TGTGCCAGCTCACCAGTCTCACGGGGGGGGAGCAATCAGCCCCAGCATTTT. This encodes CASSPVSRGGSNQPQHF.

Comments on this clonotype: The germline gene is not matched at one end of the junction; a read error may be the cause. This sequence joins TRBV27 and TRBJ2-7; unclear D gene. Germline V gene lookup returns CDR1 MNHEY and CDR2 SMNVEV (reference sequence). The CDR3 covers 14 residues. CDR3 DNA sequence: TGTGCCTGCAGTTATGGTTTAAGTCCCTACGAGCAGTACTTC. Its protein is CACSYGLSPYEQYF.

The gene calls are TRBV20-1 and TRBJ2-3, with no clear D. Germline V gives CDR1 DFQATT, CDR2 SNEGSKA (reference sequence). The CDR3 loop spans 14 amino acids. V gave up 4 bases and J gave up 14 bases, with 25 bases separating them. CDR3 nucleotide sequence: TGCAGTGCTAATATTGTAACCGTAAAGGGTGGATTGTATTTT. Protein sequence: CSANIVTVKGGLYF.

The chain recombines TRBV28 with TRBJ2-5; 9 nucleotides match TRBD1. The J call is uncertain, as TRBJ2-7 better fits the DNA end. The CDR3 extends over 15 amino acids. Germline CDR1 and CDR2: MDHEN and SYDVKM. The CDR3 loop is CASSFEGQGGYEQYF. In DNA form, the CDR3 reads TGTGCCAGCAGTTTTGAGGGACAGGGCGGCTACGAGCAGTACTTC.

Many counts were recorded for this clonotype. The chain carries TRBV2 and TRBJ2-5; 11 bases are shared with TRBD1. The germline V gene has CDR1 SNHLY and CDR2 FYNNEI. The V gene end was trimmed by 4 bases and the J gene end by 2 bases; junction bases not matched to a gene: 3. The length of the CDR3 is 15 residues. CDR3 residues: CASSGDRGSQETQYF. DNA for the CDR3: TGTGCCAGCAGTGGGGACAGGGGGTCGCAAGAGACCCAGTACTTC.

The CDR3 protein is CASSQDNRGVYGYTF. CDR3 nucleotides: TGCGCCAGCAGCCAAGATAATCGGGGAGTCTATGGCTACACCTTC. The rearrangement uses TRBV4-3 and TRBJ1-2; no firm D call. V lost 0 bases, J lost 4 bases, and 12 bases lay in between. Germline assignment: CDR1 LGHNA and CDR2 YSLEER. The CDR3 is 15 residues long.

This clonotype occurred a few times. J is TRBJ2-5 and V is TRBV24-1, with a possible D match to TRBD2 (5 bases). V lost 2 bases to trimming and J lost 13 bases, with 16 bases between them. Germline lookup yields CDR1 KGHDR and CDR2 SFDVKD. The CDR3 consists of 13 residues. CDR3 in amino acids: CATSDWSGERLYF. The CDR3 coding sequence is TGTGCCACCAGTGATTGGAGTGGCGAGCGGCTGTACTTC.